A selection of T cell receptor beta chains follows, all from one sample in a study of cytomegalovirus exposure and HLA in healthy donors. TCRdb's table, derived via immunoSEQ multiplex PCR, lists solely in-frame clones and lacks some. The sample has 100,000 to 150,000 clones; 75% to 90% are singletons. Sample: PBMCs. The origin of the receptors is a middle-aged man in good health and CMV-seronegative. CDR3s include the opening cysteine and the closing phenylalanine or tryptophan. Each record gives: D gene, V gene, clone size, J gene, CDR3 DNA, CDR3 protein. A D gene is named only where the DNA matches it firmly. Some rows mark clone size as missing; the rest say once, few, many or name a class of expanded clone.

TRBD1	TRBV15	.	TRBJ2-7	TGTGCCACCAGCGGCGACAGGGCCCGCTTCTACGAGCAGTACTTC	CATSGDRARFYEQYF
.	TRBV5-1	.	TRBJ2-3	TGCGCCAGCAGCTTGGGGCAGTCTCCCATCACAGATACGCAGTATTTT	CASSLGQSPITDTQYF
TRBD1	TRBV19	.	TRBJ1-2	TGTGCCAGTAGTATTGGCAGGGGGAACTATGGCTACACCTTC	CASSIGRGNYGYTF
.	TRBV5-1	.	TRBJ2-3	TGCGCCAGCAGCTTGGCCATTGAACAGAGCACAGATACGCAGTATTTT	CASSLAIEQSTDTQYF
TRBD2	TRBV5-1	few	TRBJ2-7	TGCGCCAGCAGCCCCGCGGGACTAGCGGGGGGGCCCGAGCAGTACTTC	CASSPAGLAGGPEQYF
TRBD1	TRBV6-4	.	TRBJ2-1	TGTGCCAGCAGTGAACAGTCGGGACAGGGCAGCAATGAGCAGTTCTTC	CASSEQSGQGSNEQFF
.	TRBV4-1	.	TRBJ1-1	TGCGCCAGCAGCCAAGAGGAGCAGGGAGGCACTGAAGCTTTCTTT	CASSQEEQGGTEAFF
TRBD2	TRBV5-1	.	TRBJ2-1	TGCGCCAGCAGCTTGGGAGCGGGAGGGCACAATGAGCAGTTCTTC	CASSLGAGGHNEQFF
.	TRBV6-4	.	TRBJ2-1	TGTGCCAGCAGCGCCAAGGGGTGGTCCTACAATGAGCAGTTCTTC	CASSAKGWSYNEQFF
.	TRBV28	.	TRBJ1-4	TGTGCCAGCAGTTTAGGGGGGGAAAAACTGTTTTTT	CASSLGGEKLFF
.	TRBV29-1	once	TRBJ1-1	TGCAGCGTTGTAGGGGGGGAAAGCACTGAAGCTTTCTTT	CSVVGGESTEAFF
TRBD2	TRBV15	.	TRBJ2-5	TGTGCCACCAGCAGAGAGGCGGGGGGGAACCAAGAGACCCAGTACTTC	CATSREAGGNQETQYF
TRBD2	TRBV10-3	.	TRBJ2-2	TGTGCCATCAGTGGCCTGACTAGCGGGGGGCCTTATAACAACACCGGGGAGCTGTTTTTT	CAISGLTSGGPYNNTGELFF
TRBD1	TRBV7-2	.	TRBJ2-7	TGTGCCAGCAGCTCTGGACAGGGATGGTACGAGCAGTACTTC	CASSSGQGWYEQYF
TRBD1	TRBV28	.	TRBJ1-1	TGTGCCAGCAGTATTCACAGGGGAGGCATGAACACTGAAGCTTTCTTT	CASSIHRGGMNTEAFF
.	TRBV30	.	TRBJ2-2	TGTGCCTGGATACTGACAGGTACCACCGGGGAGCTGTTTTTT	CAWILTGTTGELFF
.	TRBV4-3	once	TRBJ2-7	TGCGCCAGCAGCCAAGATGTCGGGTACGAGCAGTACTTC	CASSQDVGYEQYF
.	TRBV29-1	.	TRBJ1-3	TGCAGCGTTGAAGATCCATCTGGAAACACCATATATTTT	CSVEDPSGNTIYF
TRBD2	TRBV7-2	.	TRBJ2-3	TGTGCCAGCAGCTTGACTAGCGGGGGGGTGGTGACAGATACGCAGTATTTT	CASSLTSGGVVTDTQYF
TRBD1	TRBV19	.	TRBJ2-7	TGTGCCAGTAGTGACAGGGGAGGCGAGCAGTACTTC	CASSDRGGEQYF
TRBD1	TRBV6-1	.	TRBJ2-5	TGTGCCAGCAGTGATCGACAGGGGGCGGGTCAAGAGACCCAGTACTTC	CASSDRQGAGQETQYF
TRBD2	TRBV7-9	few	TRBJ2-2	TGTGCCAGCAGCTTAGTAGCGGGAGGGGATTCCGGGGAGCTGTTTTTT	CASSLVAGGDSGELFF
TRBD1	TRBV19	.	TRBJ2-7	TGTGCCAGTAGTTTCGGACAGGGTGAGAAGCAGTACTTC	CASSFGQGEKQYF
.	TRBV7-2	.	TRBJ1-2	TGTGCCAGCAGCTCCCACAGGGTGGGTAACTATGGCTACACCTTC	CASSSHRVGNYGYTF
TRBD1	TRBV7-6	.	TRBJ2-7	TGTGCCAGCAGTCACAGGGGTTACGAGCAGTACTTC	CASSHRGYEQYF
.	TRBV7-2	.	TRBJ2-5	TGTGCCAGCAGCTTAGCTGCCCAGGGGAATGGCGAGACCCAGTACTTC	CASSLAAQGNGETQYF
.	TRBV7-9	.	TRBJ2-7	TGTGCCAGCAGAGGGACCGTAGGAGGGTACGAGCAGTACTTC	CASRGTVGGYEQYF
TRBD1	TRBV19	.	TRBJ2-5	TGTGCCAGTAGTCGGGACAGGCAAGAGACCCAGTACTTC	CASSRDRQETQYF
.	TRBV28	.	TRBJ1-2	TGTGCCAGCAGTTCGACAGGACGCTATGGCTACACCTTC	CASSSTGRYGYTF
.	TRBV13	.	TRBJ2-7	TGTGCCAGCAGCTTAAAGTCTACAGGCGGGAATATCTACGAGCAGTACTTC	CASSLKSTGGNIYEQYF
TRBD1	TRBV5-1	few	TRBJ1-2	TGCGCCAGCCGTCTCGGACAGGGTGACTATGGCTACACCTTC	CASRLGQGDYGYTF
.	TRBV9	.	TRBJ2-6	TGTGCCAGCAGCTCCCCGGGGGGCGCCGGGTCTGGGGCCAACGTCCTGACTTTC	CASSSPGGAGSGANVLTF
.	TRBV4-3	.	TRBJ2-7	TGCGCCAGCAGCCAAGACTGGGCGGAGGGGAGCTACGAGCAGTACTTC	CASSQDWAEGSYEQYF
.	TRBV7-2	.	TRBJ2-7	TGTGCCAGCAGCCGCAACCCGGGCTACGAGCAGTACTTC	CASSRNPGYEQYF
TRBD1	TRBV4-3	once	TRBJ1-3	TGCGCCAGCAGCCAAATCCCGGGACAGGTCGGAAACACCATATATTTT	CASSQIPGQVGNTIYF
TRBD2	TRBV9	.	TRBJ2-3	TGTGCCAGCAGCCTTGGGACTAGCGGCACCACAGATACGCAGTATTTT	CASSLGTSGTTDTQYF
TRBD1	TRBV7-2	.	TRBJ2-1	TGTGCCAGCAGCGTTGACAGGGGCAATGAGCAGTTCTTC	CASSVDRGNEQFF